This TCR beta chain was sequenced in a study of shared clonotypes between healthy human individuals. Profiling relied on immunoSEQ multiplex PCR, and the TCRdb table lists in-frame clones only, not all of them. The repertoire holds 2 million to 2.5 million clones, with 80% to 95% as singletons. V was shortened by 2 bases and J by 2 bases, with 15 bases between the two germline ends. From germline, CDR1 is SGHTA and CDR2 FQGTGA. This CDR3 region has 16 residues. Sequences were obtained from naive CD4+ T cells from PBMCs. Documented subset: CD45RA+ positively selected. The chain is built from TRBV7-3 and TRBJ1-1; TRBD1 might be the D (5 bases). This receptor was obtained from a man aged 18-30 years in good health. Some clones in this sample may be carry-over from other donors' samples. CDR3 region: CASSLFGAGANTEAFF. As DNA, the CDR3 is TGTGCCAGCAGCTTATTTGGTGCCGGGGCAAACACTGAAGCTTTCTTT.